This T cell receptor (beta chain) was sequenced in a study of T cell responses to AZD1222 COVID-19 vaccine. General study findings and limits: Spike was spanned by vaccine-associated CD4 TCRs, which were dominant at 160-218 and 743-854. Clonal diversity may have been underestimated, and the donors were mostly white British, with more females than males. Repertoire sampling was restricted to post-peak T cell response timepoints.

The assay was immunoSEQ multiplex PCR, and TCRdb's table has in-frame clones only and misses some. Of about 70,000 clones in the sample, about 90% are singletons; the top ten hold 1.3%. A note on this clone: Its specificity is not known.

This CDR3 has 15 amino acids. V was shortened by 4 bases and J by 2 bases, with 12 bases between the two germline ends. From germline, CDR1 is MNHEY and CDR2 SVGEGT. The sequence was obtained from an adult who received the AZD1222 COVID-19 vaccine. Material: peripheral blood, obtained 28 days after the second AZD1222 dose. The chain is built from TRBV6-2 or TRBV6-3 and TRBJ2-1; D might be TRBD1 (5 bases). The CDR3, as DNA: TGTGCCAGCAGTTCTCTGCCAGGGCCCTACAATGAGCAGTTCTTC. Translating gives CASSSLPGPYNEQFF.